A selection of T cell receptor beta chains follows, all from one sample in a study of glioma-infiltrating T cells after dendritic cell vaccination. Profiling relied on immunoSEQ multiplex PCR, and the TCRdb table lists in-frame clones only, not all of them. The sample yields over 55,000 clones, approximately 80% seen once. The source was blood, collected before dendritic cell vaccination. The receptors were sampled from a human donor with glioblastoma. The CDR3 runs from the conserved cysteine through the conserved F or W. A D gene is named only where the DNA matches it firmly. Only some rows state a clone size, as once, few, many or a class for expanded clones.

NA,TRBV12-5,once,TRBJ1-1,CASGLDASTEAFF,TGTGCTAGTGGTTTAGATGCGAGCACTGAAGCTTTCTTT
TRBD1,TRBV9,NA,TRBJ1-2,CASSPGQGRGYTF,TGTGCCAGCAGCCCGGGACAGGGTAGAGGCTACACCTTC
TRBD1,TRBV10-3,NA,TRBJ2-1,CAIRIEPGQGSYNEQFF,TGTGCCATCAGAATAGAACCGGGACAGGGGAGTTACAATGAGCAGTTCTTC
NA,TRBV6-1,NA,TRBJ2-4,CASSESSQGAKNIQYF,TGTGCCAGCAGTGAAAGCTCGCAGGGGGCCAAAAACATTCAGTACTTC
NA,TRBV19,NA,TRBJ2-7,CASSAQGMLDEQYF,TGTGCCAGTAGTGCACAGGGTATGTTGGACGAGCAGTACTTC
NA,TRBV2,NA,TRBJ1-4,CASSPGEGGNEKLFF,TGTGCCAGCAGCCCTGGGGAGGGTGGAAATGAAAAACTGTTTTTT
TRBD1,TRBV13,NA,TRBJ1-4,CASSFRYRQGRGNEKLFF,TGTGCCAGCAGCTTCCGATACAGACAGGGGCGAGGTAATGAAAAACTGTTTTTT
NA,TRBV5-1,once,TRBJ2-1,CASSLEASSYNEQFF,TGCGCCAGCAGCTTGGAGGCTAGCTCCTACAATGAGCAGTTCTTC
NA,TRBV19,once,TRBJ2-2,CASSIVGGSTGELFF,TGTGCCAGTAGTATAGTTGGGGGGAGCACCGGGGAGCTGTTTTTT
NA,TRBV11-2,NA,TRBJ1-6,CASSFAMDSPLHF,TGTGCCAGCAGCTTCGCTATGGATTCACCCCTCCACTTT
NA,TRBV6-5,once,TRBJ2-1,CASSYSYGDSYNEQFF,TGTGCCAGCAGTTACTCCTACGGGGACTCCTACAATGAGCAGTTCTTC
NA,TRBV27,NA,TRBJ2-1,CASSLEGTSSANEQFF,TGTGCCAGCAGTTTAGAAGGGACTTCGTCCGCCAATGAGCAGTTCTTC
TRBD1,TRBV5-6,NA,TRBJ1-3,CASSLLARGVLGNTIYF,TGTGCCAGCAGCTTGTTGGCCAGGGGGGTTCTCGGAAACACCATATATTTT
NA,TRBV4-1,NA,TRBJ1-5,CASSQDRGEGHQPQHF,TGCGCCAGCAGCCAAGATAGAGGGGAGGGCCATCAGCCCCAGCATTTT
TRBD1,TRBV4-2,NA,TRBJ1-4,CASSQVVGQGTTNEKLFF,TGTGCCAGCAGCCAAGTGGTCGGACAGGGGACAACTAATGAAAAACTGTTTTTT
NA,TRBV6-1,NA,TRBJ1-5,CASTGSYNQPQHF,TGTGCCAGCACCGGGAGCTACAATCAGCCCCAGCATTTT